Detailed here is one T cell receptor beta chain. This table comes from immunoSEQ multiplex PCR, and its TCRdb copy is limited to in-frame clones, with some not included. This table holds about 1.1 million clones, about 80% found once. This sample is drawn from a study of shared clonotypes between healthy human individuals. There are 14 residues in the CDR3. Germline V gene sequence: CDR1 MGHDK, CDR2 SYGVNS. V lost 1 base to trimming and J lost 8 bases, with 12 bases between them. This rearrangement joins TRBV25-1 to TRBJ2-1; D gene uncertain. The specimen was memory CD4+ T cells from PBMCs. Subset denoted: CD45RA-negative fraction. The source of this sequence is a young man in good health. Some clones in this sample may be carry-over from other donors' samples. The CDR3 here is CASSEFTVPDEQFF. CDR3 DNA sequence: TGTGCCAGCAGTGAATTTACCGTTCCAGATGAGCAGTTCTTC.